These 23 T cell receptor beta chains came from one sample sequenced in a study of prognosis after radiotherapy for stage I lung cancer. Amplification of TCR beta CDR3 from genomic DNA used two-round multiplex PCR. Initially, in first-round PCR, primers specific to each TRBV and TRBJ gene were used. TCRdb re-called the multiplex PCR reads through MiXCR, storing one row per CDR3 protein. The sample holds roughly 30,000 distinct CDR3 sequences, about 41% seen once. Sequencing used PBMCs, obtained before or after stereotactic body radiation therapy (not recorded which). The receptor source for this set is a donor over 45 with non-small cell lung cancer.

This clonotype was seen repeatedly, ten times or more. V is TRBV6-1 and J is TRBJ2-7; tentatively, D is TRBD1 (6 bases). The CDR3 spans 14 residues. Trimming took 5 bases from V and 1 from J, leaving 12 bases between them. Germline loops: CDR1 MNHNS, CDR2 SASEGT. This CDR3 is CASSPQGESYEQYF. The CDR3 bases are TGTGCCAGCAGTCCACAGGGTGAATCCTACGAGCAGTACTTC.

Here the CDR3 reads CASGQYTGELFF. The CDR3 DNA follows: TGTGCCTCCGGACAGTACACCGGGGAGCTGTTTTTT. The rearrangement links TRBV24-1 to TRBJ2-2; D is possibly TRBD1 (6 bases). This CDR3 spans 12 amino acids. Trimming removed 12 bases from V and 3 bases from J, with 10 bases in between. Germline-derived CDR1 and CDR2 are KGHDR and SFDVKD.

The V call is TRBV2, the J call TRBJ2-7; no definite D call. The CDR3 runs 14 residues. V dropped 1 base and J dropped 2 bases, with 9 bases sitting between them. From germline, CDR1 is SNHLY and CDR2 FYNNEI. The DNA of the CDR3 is TGTGCCAGCAGTGAAGAAGGTATTACCTACGAGCAGTACTTC. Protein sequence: CASSEEGITYEQYF.

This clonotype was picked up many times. The CDR3, as DNA: TGTGCCAGCAGTCGGCCGGGACAGGGGGGCACTGAAGCTTTCTTT. It translates to CASSRPGQGGTEAFF. This chain links TRBV12-3 or TRBV12-4 with TRBJ1-1, with 11 positions matching TRBD1. The CDR3 runs to 15 residues. Trimming took 5 bases from V and 4 from J; bases not matched to a gene: 6.

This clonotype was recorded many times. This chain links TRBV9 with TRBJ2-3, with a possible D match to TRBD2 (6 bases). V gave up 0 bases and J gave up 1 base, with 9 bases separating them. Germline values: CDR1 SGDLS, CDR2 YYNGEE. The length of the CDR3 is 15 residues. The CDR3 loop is CASSVGTGGTDTQYF. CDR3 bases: TGTGCCAGCAGCGTAGGGACGGGAGGCACAGATACGCAGTATTTT.

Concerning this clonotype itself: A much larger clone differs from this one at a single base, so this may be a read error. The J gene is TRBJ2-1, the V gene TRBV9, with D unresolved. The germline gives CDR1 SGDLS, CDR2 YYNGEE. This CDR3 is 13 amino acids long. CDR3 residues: CASSVELGEEQLF. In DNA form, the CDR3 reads TGTGCCAGCAGCGTAGAGCTAGGCGAAGAGCAGTTGTTC.

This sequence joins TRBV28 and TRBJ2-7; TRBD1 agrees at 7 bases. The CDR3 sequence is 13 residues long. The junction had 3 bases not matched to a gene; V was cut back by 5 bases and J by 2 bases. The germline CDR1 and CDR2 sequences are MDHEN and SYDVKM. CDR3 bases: TGTGCCAGCAGTCCGACAGGGACCTACGAGCAGTACTTC. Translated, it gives CASSPTGTYEQYF. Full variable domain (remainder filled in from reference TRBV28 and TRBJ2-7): DVKVTQSSRYLVKRTGEKVFLECVQDMDHENMFWYRQDPGLGLRLIYFSYDVKMKEKGDIPEGYSVSREKKERFSLILESASTNQTSMYLCASSPTGTYEQYFGPGTRLTVT.

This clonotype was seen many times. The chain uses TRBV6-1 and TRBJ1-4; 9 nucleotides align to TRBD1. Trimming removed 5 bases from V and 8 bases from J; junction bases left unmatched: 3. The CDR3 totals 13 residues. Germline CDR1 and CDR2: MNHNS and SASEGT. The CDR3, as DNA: TGTGCCAGCAGTACAGGGGGCTGGGAAAAACTGTTTTTT. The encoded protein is CASSTGGWEKLFF.

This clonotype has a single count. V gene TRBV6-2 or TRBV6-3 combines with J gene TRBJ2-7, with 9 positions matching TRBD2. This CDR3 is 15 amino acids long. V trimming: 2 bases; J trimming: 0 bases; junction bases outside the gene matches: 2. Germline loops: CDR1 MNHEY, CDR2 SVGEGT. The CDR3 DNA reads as TGTGCCAGCAGTTACGGTAGCGGGAGCTCCTACGAGCAGTACTTC. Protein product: CASSYGSGSSYEQYF.

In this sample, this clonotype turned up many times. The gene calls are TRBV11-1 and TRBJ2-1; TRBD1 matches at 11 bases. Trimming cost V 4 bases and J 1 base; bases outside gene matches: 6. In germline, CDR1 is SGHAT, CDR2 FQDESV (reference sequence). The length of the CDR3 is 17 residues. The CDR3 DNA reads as TGTGCCAGCAGCTCGGGACAGGGGGTAGCTTCCTACAATGAGCAGTTCTTC. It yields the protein CASSSGQGVASYNEQFF.

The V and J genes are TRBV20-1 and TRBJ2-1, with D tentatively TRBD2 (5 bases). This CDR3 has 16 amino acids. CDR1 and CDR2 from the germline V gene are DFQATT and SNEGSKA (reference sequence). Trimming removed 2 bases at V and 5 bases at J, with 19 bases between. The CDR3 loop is CSARLGGSAINNEQFF. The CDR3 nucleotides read TGCAGTGCTAGACTAGGAGGTTCGGCAATAAACAATGAGCAGTTCTTC.

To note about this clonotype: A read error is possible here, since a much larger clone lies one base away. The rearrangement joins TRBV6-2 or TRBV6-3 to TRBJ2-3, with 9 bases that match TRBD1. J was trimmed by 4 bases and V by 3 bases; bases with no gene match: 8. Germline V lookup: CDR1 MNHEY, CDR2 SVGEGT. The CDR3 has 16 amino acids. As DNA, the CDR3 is TGTGCCAGCAGTTATGGGACAGGGAAAGGTCCAGATACGCAGTATTTT. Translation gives CASSYGTGKGPDTQYF.

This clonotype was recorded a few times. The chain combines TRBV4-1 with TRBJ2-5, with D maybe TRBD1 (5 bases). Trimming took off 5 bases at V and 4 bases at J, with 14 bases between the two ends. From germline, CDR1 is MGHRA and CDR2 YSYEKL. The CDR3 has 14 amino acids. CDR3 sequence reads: CASSSPGFLETQYF. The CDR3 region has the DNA TGCGCCAGCAGCAGCCCAGGGTTCCTAGAGACCCAGTACTTC.

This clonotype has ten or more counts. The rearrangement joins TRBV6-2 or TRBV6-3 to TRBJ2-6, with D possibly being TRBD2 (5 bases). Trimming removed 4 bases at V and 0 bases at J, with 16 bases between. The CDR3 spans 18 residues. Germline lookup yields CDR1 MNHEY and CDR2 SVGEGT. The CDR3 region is CASSFPVGRDSGANVLTF. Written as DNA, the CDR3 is TGTGCCAGCAGTTTCCCAGTCGGCCGGGACTCTGGGGCCAACGTCCTGACTTTC.

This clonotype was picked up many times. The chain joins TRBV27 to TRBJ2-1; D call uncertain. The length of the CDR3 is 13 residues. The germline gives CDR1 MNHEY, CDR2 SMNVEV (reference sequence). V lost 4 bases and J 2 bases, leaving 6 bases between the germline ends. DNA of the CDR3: TGTGCCAGCAGTTCCACTACCTACAATGAGCAGTTCTTC. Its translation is CASSSTTYNEQFF.

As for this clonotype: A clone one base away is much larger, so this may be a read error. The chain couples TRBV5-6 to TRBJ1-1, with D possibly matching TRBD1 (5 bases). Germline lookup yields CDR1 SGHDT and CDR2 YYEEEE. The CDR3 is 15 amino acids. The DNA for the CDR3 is TGTTCCAGCAGCTTAACAGGTGTATTAAACACTGAAGCTTTCTTT. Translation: CSSSLTGVLNTEAFF.

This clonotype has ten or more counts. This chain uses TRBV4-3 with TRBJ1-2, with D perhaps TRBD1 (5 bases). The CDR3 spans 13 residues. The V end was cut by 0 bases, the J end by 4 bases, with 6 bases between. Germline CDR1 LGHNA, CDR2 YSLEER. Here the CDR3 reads CASSQDTGYGYTF. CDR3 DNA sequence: TGCGCCAGCAGCCAAGATACAGGCTATGGCTACACCTTC.

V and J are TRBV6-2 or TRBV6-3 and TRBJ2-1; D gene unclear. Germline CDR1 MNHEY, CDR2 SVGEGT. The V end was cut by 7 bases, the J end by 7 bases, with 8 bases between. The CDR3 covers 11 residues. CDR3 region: CASMEGNEQFF. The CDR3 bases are TGTGCCAGCATGGAAGGGAATGAGCAGTTCTTC.

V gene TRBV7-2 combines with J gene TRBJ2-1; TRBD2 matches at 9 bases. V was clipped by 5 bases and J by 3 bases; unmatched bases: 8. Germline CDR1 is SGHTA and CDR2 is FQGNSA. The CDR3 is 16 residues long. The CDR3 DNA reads TGTGCCAGCAGCCAATACGTGACTAGCGGCTACAATGAGCAGTTCTTC. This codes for CASSQYVTSGYNEQFF.

CDR3 residues: CASSAGLVGEQYF. The CDR3, as DNA: TGTGCCAGCAGCGCCGGACTAGTCGGTGAGCAGTACTTC. This sequence joins TRBV7-2 and TRBJ2-7, with 7 bases identical to TRBD2. The CDR3 sequence is 13 residues long. Trimming cost V 5 bases and J 7 bases; bases outside gene matches: 8. Looked up from germline, CDR1 is SGHTA and CDR2 is FQGNSA.

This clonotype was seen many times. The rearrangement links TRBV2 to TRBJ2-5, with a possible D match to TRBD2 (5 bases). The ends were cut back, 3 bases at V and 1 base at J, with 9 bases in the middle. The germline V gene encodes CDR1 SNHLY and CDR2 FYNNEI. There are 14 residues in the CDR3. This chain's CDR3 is CASSELTIQETQYF. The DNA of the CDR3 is TGTGCCAGCAGTGAGCTGACTATCCAAGAGACCCAGTACTTC.

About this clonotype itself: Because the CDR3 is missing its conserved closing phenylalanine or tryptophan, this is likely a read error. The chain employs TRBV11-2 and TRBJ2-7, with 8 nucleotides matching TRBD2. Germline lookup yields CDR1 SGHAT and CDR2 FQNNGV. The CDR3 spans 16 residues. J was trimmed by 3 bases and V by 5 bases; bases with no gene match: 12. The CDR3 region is CASSALSSGGHYEQYL. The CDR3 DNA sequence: TGTGCCAGCAGCGCCCTCTCATCGGGAGGGCACTACGAGCAGTACCTC.

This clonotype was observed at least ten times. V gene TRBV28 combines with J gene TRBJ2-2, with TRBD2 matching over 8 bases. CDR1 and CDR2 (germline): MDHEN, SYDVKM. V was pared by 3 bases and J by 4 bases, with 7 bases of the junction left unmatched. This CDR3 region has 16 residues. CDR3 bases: TGTGCCAGCAGTTTGGGACTAGAGGTTATCACCGGGGAGCTGTTTTTT. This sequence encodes CASSLGLEVITGELFF.